This TCR beta chain derives from a study of blood T cell repertoires in COVID-19. This table comes from immunoSEQ multiplex PCR, and its TCRdb copy is limited to in-frame clones, with some not included. The sample records about 27,000 clones, more than 85% being singletons. The CDR3 extends over 15 amino acids. From germline, CDR1 is LNHDA and CDR2 SQIVND (reference sequence). V shed 1 base and J shed 5 bases, with 15 bases lying between them. Input material: peripheral blood. This chain connects TRBV19 to TRBJ2-7, with D maybe TRBD1 (6 bases). This TCR derives from a human donor with active COVID-19. The donor label of this sample is uncertain. DNA for the CDR3: TGTGCCAGTAGTATAGGTGCAGGGGCCGTCGACGAGCAGTACTTC. It codes for CASSIGAGAVDEQYF. Together with reference TRBV19 and TRBJ2-7, the CDR3 gives the full variable domain: DGGITQSPKYLFRKEGQNVTLSCEQNLNHDAMYWYRQDPGQGLRLIYYSQIVNDFQKGDIAEGYSVSREKKESFPLTVTSAQKNPTAFYLCASSIGAGAVDEQYFGPGTRLTVT.